This T cell receptor beta chain was recorded in a study of Graves' ophthalmopathy and Graves' hyperthyroidism. Regarding the study as a whole: A model built from 13 signatures distinguished ophthalmopathy from stable hyperthyroidism with approximately 88% sensitivity and approximately 82% specificity.

The study amplified TCR beta CDR3 regions using RNA transcripts. HTBI primers served in a first-round RT-PCR, which a second-round multiplex PCR followed. TCRdb independently ran MiXCR on the multiplex PCR reads; one entry per CDR3 protein. The sample includes 1 million to 1.3 million distinct CDR3 sequences, roughly 35% of them seen just once. At least ten counts were recorded for this clonotype. Antigen unknown. Only newly diagnosed hyperthyroidism patients aged 18 to 65, with under 2 months' duration, were enrolled. Ineligible for inclusion were patients with other autoimmune diseases, uncontrolled infections, pregnancy or lactation. Thyroid ultrasound, orbital computed tomography, TRAb, serum thyroxine and clinical symptoms formed the basis of diagnosis. This CDR3 has 15 amino acids. V dropped 4 bases and J dropped 6 bases, with 19 bases sitting between them. The germline gives CDR1 SGHRS, CDR2 YFSETQ.

V and J are TRBV5-1 and TRBJ1-1, with a weak D call TRBD1 (6 bases). Sequencing was performed on peripheral blood or thyroid tissue (not recorded which). This clonotype was obtained from an adult man with Graves' hyperthyroidism. The CDR3 DNA follows: TGCGCCAGCAGCACTCTACAGGGTTTCTTCTCTGAAGCTTTCTTT. It translates to CASSTLQGFFSEAFF.